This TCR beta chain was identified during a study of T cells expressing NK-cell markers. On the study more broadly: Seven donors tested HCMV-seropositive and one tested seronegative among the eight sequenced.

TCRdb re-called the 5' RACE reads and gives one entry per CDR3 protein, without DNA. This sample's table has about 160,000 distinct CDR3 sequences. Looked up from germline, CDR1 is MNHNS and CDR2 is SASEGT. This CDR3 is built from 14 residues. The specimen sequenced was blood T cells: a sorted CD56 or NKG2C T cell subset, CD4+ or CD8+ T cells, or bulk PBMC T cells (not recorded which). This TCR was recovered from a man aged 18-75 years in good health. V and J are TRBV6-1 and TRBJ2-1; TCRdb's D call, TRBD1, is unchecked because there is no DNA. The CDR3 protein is CATGGGTDRNEQFF.